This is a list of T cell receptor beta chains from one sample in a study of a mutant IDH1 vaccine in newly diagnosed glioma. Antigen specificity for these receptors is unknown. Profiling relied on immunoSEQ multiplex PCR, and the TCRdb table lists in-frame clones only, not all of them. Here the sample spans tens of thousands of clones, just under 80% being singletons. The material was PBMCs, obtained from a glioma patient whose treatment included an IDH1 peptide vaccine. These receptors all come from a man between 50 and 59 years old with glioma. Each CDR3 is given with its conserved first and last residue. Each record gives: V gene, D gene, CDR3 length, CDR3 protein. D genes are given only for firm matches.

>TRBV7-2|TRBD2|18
CASSLRTSGGLSSYEQYF
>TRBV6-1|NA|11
CASSSTDTQYF
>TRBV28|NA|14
CASRFGGNNQPQHF
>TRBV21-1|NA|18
CASSFKGGQTRSNEKLFF
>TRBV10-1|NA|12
CASSESTGTQYF
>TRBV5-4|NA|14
CASSTSDRNEKLFF
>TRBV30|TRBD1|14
CAWRRTGTTGELFF
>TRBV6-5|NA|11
CASTQGGEQFF
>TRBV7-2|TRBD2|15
CASNPPGGGQGTQYF
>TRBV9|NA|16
CASSVGRIATNEKLFF
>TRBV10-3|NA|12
CAISSSTDTQYF
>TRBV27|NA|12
CASSRAYGEAFF
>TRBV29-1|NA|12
CSVSRDPGWAFF
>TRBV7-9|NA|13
CASSLTRAYEQYF
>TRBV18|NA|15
CASSPPGRAGYEQYF
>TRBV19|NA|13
CASSRQLQETQYF
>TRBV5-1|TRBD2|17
CASSSNLLAGGYNEQFF
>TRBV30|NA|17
CAWRGSGPPLGNSPLHF
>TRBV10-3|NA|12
CATEGDGETQYF
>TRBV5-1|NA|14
CASSLDRQLGTLHF
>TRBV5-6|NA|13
CASSLVQQETQYF
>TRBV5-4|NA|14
CASSLVGIKETQYF
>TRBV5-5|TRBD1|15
CASLEGAGMNTEAFF
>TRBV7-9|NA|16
CASSLAGTGRYTEAFF
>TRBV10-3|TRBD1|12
CAIRDREGEAFF
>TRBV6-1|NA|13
CASSEAGNQPQHF
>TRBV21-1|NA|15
CASSKKEGVWTEAFF
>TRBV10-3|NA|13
CAISGTDNSPLHF
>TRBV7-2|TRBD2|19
CASSYIKTSGVYSYNEQFF
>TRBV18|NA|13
CASSPDGAAGYTF
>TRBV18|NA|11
CASSYTTEAFF
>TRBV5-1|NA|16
CASSPAPIGEATEAFF
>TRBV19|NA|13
CASSRLKGQPQHF
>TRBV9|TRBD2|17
CASSKGLAGGLYNEQFF
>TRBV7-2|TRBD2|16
CASSLTSGGGTDTQYF
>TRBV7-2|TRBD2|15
CASSLSALAGRTQYF
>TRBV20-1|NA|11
CSANARETQYF
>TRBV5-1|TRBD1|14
CASSPGQGANEQYF
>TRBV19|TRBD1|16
CASSRRDRDYNQPQHF
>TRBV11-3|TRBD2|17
CASSLVSSGGAVGELFF
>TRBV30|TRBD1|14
CAWSAGQGYNEQFF
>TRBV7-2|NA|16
CASSRGIGLDGEKLFF
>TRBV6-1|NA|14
CASIEPSYNSPLHF
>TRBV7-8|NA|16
CASSLFLGEANSPLHF
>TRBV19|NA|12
CASSILGQPQHF
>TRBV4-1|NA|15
CASSPGTVLNQPQHF
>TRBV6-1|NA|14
CASKMTSNTGELFF
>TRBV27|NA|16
CASSESAYRGTGELFF
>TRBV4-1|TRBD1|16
CASSPTPGGADEKLFF
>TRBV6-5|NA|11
CASSYGDTQYF
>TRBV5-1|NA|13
CASSLSAGYEQYF
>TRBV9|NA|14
CASSVGLGPGELFF
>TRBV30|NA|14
CALQDGQLTDTQYF
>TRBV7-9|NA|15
CASSPTEDRDYEQYF
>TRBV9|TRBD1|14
CASSVGTGGNTIYF
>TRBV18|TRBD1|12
CATKGQDYEQYF
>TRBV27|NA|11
CASSLLYEQYF
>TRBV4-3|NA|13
CASSQERNTEAFF
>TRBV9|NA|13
CASSVVGAGELFF